This entry lists 8 T cell receptor beta chains sequenced from one sample in a study of cytomegalovirus exposure and HLA in healthy donors. PCR primers comprised 60 Vbeta and 13 Jbeta primers. The protocol was immunoSEQ multiplex PCR, while the TCRdb copy is restricted to in-frame clones and leaves out a portion. The sample carries about 160,000 clones, approximately 78% recorded once. The source material was PBMCs. These receptors originate from a male donor in good health and CMV-seronegative.

A single count supports this clone. The gene calls are TRBV7-3 and TRBJ2-3, with TRBD2 matching over 15 bases. Germline V gene lookup returns CDR1 SGHTA and CDR2 FQGTGA. CDR3 length equals 18 residues. J was trimmed by 5 bases and V by 5 bases; bases with no gene match: 11. CDR3 amino acids: CASSRLGLAGGREDTQYF. The CDR3 nucleotides are TGTGCCAGCAGCCGCCTCGGACTAGCGGGGGGGCGTGAAGATACGCAGTATTTT.

The CDR3 DNA reads TGTGCCAGTAGTCACCCAGCGAAGAACACTGAAGCTTTCTTT. It codes for CASSHPAKNTEAFF. V usage is TRBV19 and J usage is TRBJ1-1; D call uncertain. The CDR3 is made up of 14 amino acids. V lost 5 bases and J 1 base, leaving 11 bases between the germline ends. From germline, CDR1 is LNHDA and CDR2 SQIVND (reference sequence). The variable domain in full, with the rest retrieved from reference TRBV19 and TRBJ1-1, is DGGITQSPKYLFRKEGQNVTLSCEQNLNHDAMYWYRQDPGQGLRLIYYSQIVNDFQKGDIAEGYSVSREKKESFPLTVTSAQKNPTAFYLCASSHPAKNTEAFFGQGTRLTVV.

The chain links TRBV19 to TRBJ1-1; D is possibly TRBD1 (5 bases). Germline V gene data show CDR1 as LNHDA and CDR2 as SQIVND (reference sequence). V was cut by 7 bases and J by 5 bases, with 17 bases left in between. The CDR3 is 14 amino acids. The CDR3 sequence: CASTHVGGGTEAFF. The CDR3 bases are TGTGCCAGTACCCATGTCGGGGGAGGGACTGAAGCTTTCTTT.

This clone appeared a single time. The genes are TRBV5-4 and TRBJ2-5; 7 bases agree with TRBD1. J gave up 5 bases and V 1 base, and 8 bases lay outside the gene matches. Germline V CDR1 and CDR2: SGHNT, YYREEE (reference sequence). The CDR3 sequence is 15 residues long. The CDR3 loop reads CASSLPTGAEETQYF. The CDR3 DNA reads TGTGCCAGCAGCTTGCCCACAGGGGCGGAGGAGACCCAGTACTTC.

This chain connects TRBV6-4 to TRBJ1-2, with D maybe TRBD1 (6 bases). Germline CDR1 is MRHNA and CDR2 is SNTAGT. Trimming took 5 bases from V and 0 from J, leaving 10 bases between them. CDR3 length equals 14 residues. This chain's CDR3 is CASSPTGTNYGYTF. The CDR3 DNA reads TGTGCCAGCAGTCCCACAGGGACTAACTATGGCTACACCTTC.

The rearrangement uses TRBV5-1 and TRBJ2-2, with 11 bases fitting TRBD2. Germline V gives CDR1 SGHRS, CDR2 YFSETQ. This CDR3 is built from 17 residues. V trimming: 1 base; J trimming: 4 bases; junction bases outside the gene matches: 6. The CDR3 nucleotides are TGCGCCAGCAGCTTGAGTAGCGGGGGGGCCGGCACCGGGGAGCTGTTTTTT. It is translated as CASSLSSGGAGTGELFF.

A single count supports this clone. The sample has other DNA sequences that encode this CDR3 too. The chain employs TRBV7-6 and TRBJ1-2; tentatively, D is TRBD1 (6 bases). CDR3 length equals 13 residues. The V gene's germline CDR1 is SGHVS and CDR2 FNYEAQ. The germline V and J ends were trimmed by 2 bases and 6 bases, with 10 bases remaining between them. The CDR3 DNA follows: TGTGCCAGCAGCTTATCAGGGGTCGATGGCTACACCTTC. Its protein is CASSLSGVDGYTF.

This chain links TRBV7-2 with TRBJ2-7; 7 bases line up with TRBD1. CDR1 is SGHTA and CDR2 is FQGNSA in the germline V gene. V shed 5 bases, J shed 0 bases, and the junction held 10 bases outside the gene matches. There are 16 residues in the CDR3. For the CDR3, the DNA is TGTGCCAGCAGCCTTGCAGGGGGTTGGAGCTCCTACGAGCAGTACTTC. This gives the protein CASSLAGGWSSYEQYF.